The 3 T cell receptor beta chains below come from one sample, sequenced in a study of T cells in Graves' hyperthyroidism and ophthalmopathy. RNA transcripts served as the template for amplifying TCR beta CDR3 regions. HTBI primers were employed in a first-round RT-PCR of the TCR CDR3. TCRdb analysed the multiplex PCR reads with MiXCR anew, one entry per CDR3 protein. The sample records hundreds of thousands of distinct CDR3 sequences, approximately 18% being singletons. Sequencing was done on a sample of blood. The receptors were sampled from a woman aged 50 to 65 with Graves' hyperthyroidism that later progressed to Graves' ophthalmopathy.

V and J are TRBV7-8 and TRBJ2-5; TRBD1 matches at 9 bases. CDR1 is SGHVS and CDR2 is FQNEAQ in the germline V gene. With V trimmed by 4 bases and J by 6 bases, 9 bases remained unmatched. The CDR3 runs to 15 residues. The CDR3 here is CASSSGQGQGKTQYF. For the CDR3, the DNA is TGTGCCAGCAGCTCCGGACAGGGGCAGGGGAAGACCCAGTACTTC.

Details on this clonotype: This clone may be a read error of a much larger clone one base away. V and J are TRBV6-2 or TRBV6-3 and TRBJ1-2, with a tentative D call TRBD1 (6 bases). The V and J ends lost 5 bases and 9 bases respectively, with 22 bases between them. Germline values: CDR1 MNHEY, CDR2 SVGEGT. This CDR3 has 15 amino acids. CDR3 region: CASSPRGGASSSYTF. In nucleotides, the CDR3 is TGTGCCAGCAGTCCCCGGGGGGGGGCAAGCTCTAGCTACACCTTC.

Many counts were recorded for this clonotype. This chain joins TRBV3-1 and TRBJ2-7, with a weak D call TRBD1 (6 bases). Germline CDR1 is LGHDT and CDR2 is YNNKEL (reference sequence). The CDR3 is 15 residues long. Trimming cost V 1 base and J 6 bases, with 16 bases left between them. Here the CDR3 DNA reads TGTGCCAGCAGCCAAGCTGGCAGGGGCGTCGGCGAGCAGTACTTC. This translates into CASSQAGRGVGEQYF.